These 19 T cell receptor beta chains were sequenced from one sample in a study of cytomegalovirus exposure and HLA in healthy donors. PCR employed 60 Vbeta and 13 Jbeta primers. Assay: immunoSEQ multiplex PCR; the TCRdb copy retains only in-frame clones and omits some. The profile shows roughly 100,000 clones, less than 80% of them singletons. Sequenced sample: PBMCs. These receptors were collected from a man younger than 40 in good health and CMV-seronegative.

The genes are TRBV21-1 and TRBJ1-1; the table's D gene call, TRBD1, was not cross checked with the DNA. TRBV21-1 is a known pseudogene. The CDR3 runs to 16 residues. The CDR3 bases are TGTGCCAGCAGCGATGCCGGGACAGGGGGCGAGACTGAAGCTTTCTTT. Its protein product is CASSDAGTGGETEAFF.

The V and J genes are TRBV5-1 and TRBJ2-3; 7 bases are a match to TRBD2. The CDR3 has 15 amino acids. Trimming at V came to 4 bases and at J to 2 bases, leaving 7 bases not matched to a gene. Looked up from germline, CDR1 is SGHRS and CDR2 is YFSETQ. CDR3 in amino acids: CASSPGLYNTDTQYF. In nucleotides, the CDR3 is TGCGCCAGCAGCCCGGGACTATATAACACAGATACGCAGTATTTT.

The rearrangement joins TRBV6-5 to TRBJ2-3; D remains ambiguous. This CDR3 spans 16 amino acids. Trimming removed 2 bases at V and 1 base at J, with 13 bases between. The V gene's germline CDR1 is MNHEY and CDR2 SVGAGI. CDR3: CASSYSGRPRTDTQYF. Written as DNA, the CDR3 is TGTGCCAGCAGTTACAGTGGCAGGCCTCGCACAGATACGCAGTATTTT.

The chain is built from TRBV7-2 and TRBJ1-3; D is undetermined. This CDR3 comprises 15 residues. Looked up from germline, CDR1 is SGHTA and CDR2 is FQGNSA. V was trimmed by 5 bases and J by 0 bases, leaving 11 bases between them. This chain's CDR3 is CASSPRGLSGNTIYF. CDR3 nucleotides: TGTGCCAGCAGCCCAAGAGGGCTCTCTGGAAACACCATATATTTT. Together with reference TRBV7-2 and TRBJ1-3, the CDR3 gives the full variable domain: GAGVSQSPSNKVTEKGKDVELRCDPISGHTALYWYRQSLGQGLEFLIYFQGNSAPDKSGLPSDRFSAERTGGSVSTLTIQRTQQEDSAVYLCASSPRGLSGNTIYFGEGSWLTVV.

The rearrangement uses TRBV7-2 and TRBJ1-1; possible D gene TRBD1, 5 bases. Trimming removed 1 base from V and 7 bases from J, with 7 bases in between. This CDR3 contains 12 residues. Per germline, CDR1 SGHTA and CDR2 FQGNSA. The CDR3 DNA reads as TGTGCCAGCAGCTTAGGGGGGGGTGAAGCTTTCTTT. Protein product: CASSLGGGEAFF.

This clone was counted a few times. The chain has TRBV4-3 and TRBJ2-1; tentative D call: TRBD2 (5 bases). CDR1 and CDR2 (germline): LGHNA, YSLEER. The CDR3 is 16 residues long. V lost 1 base to trimming and J lost 0 bases, with 10 bases between them. As DNA, the CDR3 is TGCGCCAGCAGCCAAGGTCCTCGGGACTCCTACAATGAGCAGTTCTTC. Its translation is CASSQGPRDSYNEQFF.

The chain is built from TRBV9 and TRBJ2-7; no clear D gene. Trimming shortened V by 0 bases and J by 0 bases, and 10 bases separated the two germline ends. The CDR3 contains 15 residues. Looked up from germline, CDR1 is SGDLS and CDR2 is YYNGEE. CDR3 nucleotide sequence: TGTGCCAGCAGCGTAGGAGGAGATAGCTCCTACGAGCAGTACTTC. Its protein is CASSVGGDSSYEQYF. The full variable domain, its missing parts supplied by reference TRBV9 and TRBJ2-7, is DSGVTQTPKHLITATGQRVTLRCSPRSGDLSVYWYQQSLDQGLQFLIQYYNGEERAKGNILERFSAQQFPDLHSELNLSSLELGDSALYFCASSVGGDSSYEQYFGPGTRLTVT.

The chain recombines TRBV4-1 with TRBJ2-1; 8 bases line up with TRBD2. Per the germline V gene, CDR1 is MGHRA and CDR2 is YSYEKL. V lost 4 bases, J lost 1 base, and 15 bases stayed unmatched. The CDR3 is 19 residues long. Written as DNA, the CDR3 is TGCGCCAGCAGCCGAGTAGGGCTAGCGGGTCGTGGGTCCTACAATGAGCAGTTCTTC. Protein product: CASSRVGLAGRGSYNEQFF.

A remark on this clone: The junction differs from germline at one of its ends, possibly a read error. This chain uses TRBV7-7 with TRBJ2-5; TRBD1 matches at 7 bases. The V gene's germline CDR1 is SSHAT and CDR2 FNYEAQ (reference sequence). CDR3 size: 13 residues. For the CDR3, the DNA is TGTGCTAGCAGCGAGACAGGGAAAGAGACCCAGTACTTC. The encoded protein is CASSETGKETQYF.

V gene TRBV7-6 combines with J gene TRBJ1-1; the D gene is possibly TRBD1 (5 bases). This CDR3 contains 13 residues. Germline V CDR1 and CDR2: SGHVS, FNYEAQ. Trimming took 4 bases from V and 5 from J, leaving 11 bases between them. CDR3 residues: CASSYSRGTEAFF. Here the CDR3 DNA reads TGTGCCAGCAGCTATAGCCGGGGGACTGAAGCTTTCTTT.

The J gene is TRBJ1-2, the V gene TRBV5-6; unclear D gene. CDR3 size: 13 residues. Germline CDR1 is SGHDT and CDR2 is YYEEEE. V was clipped by 1 base and J by 7 bases, with 11 bases between them. In DNA form, the CDR3 reads TGTGCCAGCAGCTTGACAGAGTTTAGTGGCTACACCTTC. Translation: CASSLTEFSGYTF.

This chain links TRBV27 with TRBJ1-2; D remains unclear. The germline V gene has CDR1 MNHEY and CDR2 SMNVEV (reference sequence). The length of the CDR3 is 12 residues. Trimming stripped 4 bases from V and 7 bases from J, with 10 bases between. CDR3 protein: CASSYAGGGYTF. The CDR3 DNA follows: TGTGCCAGCAGTTATGCCGGAGGTGGCTACACCTTC.

The chain has TRBV7-8 and TRBJ2-2; D perhaps matches TRBD1 (5 bases). Germline V CDR1 and CDR2: SGHVS, FQNEAQ. Between the trimmed V and J ends, which lost 1 base and 4 bases, there was a span of 25 bases. The CDR3 covers 20 residues. In DNA, the CDR3 is TGTGCCAGCAGCTTAGACGTCGTTATCTCCGACAGCAAACTCACCGGGGAGCTGTTTTTT. Translation gives CASSLDVVISDSKLTGELFF.

This clone has more than one count but fewer than ten. The chain recombines TRBV29-1 with TRBJ1-2; D may be TRBD1 (5 bases). Per the germline V gene, CDR1 is SQVTM and CDR2 is ANQGSEA. CDR3 length: 12 residues. The germline V and J ends were trimmed by 7 bases and 2 bases, with 11 bases remaining between them. The CDR3 region has the DNA TGCAGCGCCTGGGGGGGGAACTATGGCTACACCTTC. Its translation: CSAWGGNYGYTF.

This clone was picked up a small number of times. V usage is TRBV5-1 and J usage is TRBJ2-7; 8 nucleotides agree with TRBD2. Germline-derived CDR1 and CDR2 are SGHRS and YFSETQ. The CDR3 loop spans 14 amino acids. V lost 3 bases and J lost 7; bases outside the gene matches: 9. The CDR3 DNA follows: TGCGCCAGCAGCTCAACCGGGACTAGGGTTGAGCAGTACTTC. Translation gives CASSSTGTRVEQYF.

The chain recombines TRBV14 with TRBJ2-5, with 7 bases fitting TRBD1. J was trimmed by 4 bases and V by 4 bases; bases with no gene match: 3. This CDR3 contains 13 residues. Germline V gene data show CDR1 as SGHDN and CDR2 as FVKESK. The CDR3 protein is CASSPRQGETQYF. The CDR3 DNA follows: TGTGCCAGCAGCCCTCGACAGGGAGAGACCCAGTACTTC.

The chain has TRBV6-1 and TRBJ1-6, with no clear D. Looked up from germline, CDR1 is MNHNS and CDR2 is SASEGT. The length of the CDR3 is 15 residues. Trimming took 3 bases from V and 4 from J, leaving 10 bases between them. In nucleotides, the CDR3 is TGTGCCAGCAGTGAGGTGTCAGGATATAATTCACCCCTCCACTTT. Encoded protein: CASSEVSGYNSPLHF.

CDR3 sequence reads: CASTPGRPNEQFF. In DNA form, the CDR3 reads TGTGCCAGTACCCCCGGTCGCCCAAATGAGCAGTTCTTC. This chain connects TRBV19 to TRBJ2-1; no clear D gene. Trimming pared 7 bases from V and 7 bases from J, leaving 14 bases between. The CDR3 is 13 amino acids. From germline, CDR1 is LNHDA and CDR2 SQIVND (reference sequence).

The chain recombines TRBV29-1 with TRBJ2-5, with D tentatively TRBD2 (7 bases). Germline CDR1 SQVTM, CDR2 ANQGSEA. Between the trimmed V and J ends, which lost 6 bases and 5 bases, there was a span of 19 bases. This CDR3 is built from 14 residues. CDR3 protein: CSVLGGRGGETQYF. The CDR3 DNA follows: TGCAGCGTATTAGGGGGGAGGGGAGGGGAGACCCAGTACTTC.